This passage covers 18 T cell receptor beta chains from one sample sequenced in a study of shared clonotypes between healthy human individuals. The method was immunoSEQ multiplex PCR; TCRdb's version includes in-frame clones alone and lacks a portion of them. The sample lists more than 1.2 million clones, approximately 98.5% seen once, with under 0.45% in the top ten. Sequenced sample: naive CD4+ T cells sorted from blood. Sample subset: CD45RA+ positively selected. The receptors were sampled from a man aged 25-45 years in good health.

This chain uses TRBV7-6 with TRBJ2-2; unclear D gene. This CDR3 has 17 residues. The germline V gene has CDR1 SGHVS and CDR2 FNYEAQ. Trimming shortened V by 1 base and J by 4 bases, and 16 bases separated the two germline ends. The CDR3 reads CASSLDKSPRGTGELFF. The DNA for the CDR3 is TGTGCCAGCAGCTTAGATAAGAGCCCCCGAGGCACCGGGGAGCTGTTTTTT. Supplemented by reference TRBV7-6 and TRBJ2-2, the full variable domain reads GAGVSQSPRYKVTKRGQDVALRCDPISGHVSLYWYRQALGQGPEFLTYFNYEAQQDKSGLPNDRFSAERPEGSISTLTIQRTEQRDSAMYRCASSLDKSPRGTGELFFGEGSRLTVL.

The chain couples TRBV9 to TRBJ2-2; D remains unclear. CDR3 length equals 16 residues. Per germline, CDR1 SGDLS and CDR2 YYNGEE. Between the trimmed V and J ends, which lost 0 bases and 5 bases, there was a span of 14 bases. CDR3 DNA sequence: TGTGCCAGCAGCGTAGGACAAATACTCCTAACCGGGGAGCTGTTTTTT. Amino acids: CASSVGQILLTGELFF.

About this clone: Other DNA sequences in this sample translate to the same CDR3. V usage is TRBV28 and J usage is TRBJ1-5, with D maybe TRBD1 (6 bases). The germline gives CDR1 MDHEN, CDR2 SYDVKM. The CDR3 contains 15 residues. V shed 5 bases and J shed 0 bases, with 11 bases lying between them. CDR3 sequence (DNA): TGTGCCAGCAGTCTGACAGGCTATAGCAATCAGCCCCAGCATTTT. It encodes CASSLTGYSNQPQHF.

The V call is TRBV19, the J call TRBJ2-7; 10 nucleotides match TRBD1. The CDR3 sequence is 13 residues long. From germline, CDR1 is LNHDA and CDR2 SQIVND (reference sequence). Germline trimming cut 9 bases from V and 4 bases from J; bases unmatched to any gene: 6. CDR3 DNA: TGTGCCAGCCAACCGGGACAGGGGTACGAGCAGTACTTC. Its protein is CASQPGQGYEQYF.

The rearrangement uses TRBV5-1 and TRBJ1-4; D not resolved. V lost 1 base and J 8 bases, leaving 18 bases between the germline ends. This CDR3 is built from 16 residues. The V gene's germline CDR1 is SGHRS and CDR2 YFSETQ. The CDR3 is CASSLIPQVSFEKLFF. The CDR3 region has the DNA TGCGCCAGCAGCTTGATCCCCCAAGTGTCCTTCGAAAAACTGTTTTTT.

V is TRBV29-1 and J is TRBJ1-1, with D hard to call. V was clipped by 4 bases and J by 5 bases, with 20 bases between them. CDR1 and CDR2 (germline): SQVTM, ANQGSEA. The CDR3 is 15 residues long. CDR3 DNA: TGCAGCGTTGCCACGAGGTACCCTCTGTGGACTGAAGCTTTCTTT. It yields the protein CSVATRYPLWTEAFF.

The genes are TRBV5-1 and TRBJ2-2; D is possibly TRBD1 (6 bases). The germline V gene encodes CDR1 SGHRS and CDR2 YFSETQ. The CDR3 covers 16 residues. V lost 3 bases to trimming and J lost 4 bases, with 16 bases between them. In nucleotides, the CDR3 is TGCGCCAGCAGCTATACAGGACAGCCACCCACCGGGGAGCTGTTTTTT. This translates into CASSYTGQPPTGELFF.

The chain is built from TRBV11-2 and TRBJ1-4; D remains ambiguous. This CDR3 contains 13 residues. Trimming shortened V by 1 base and J by 8 bases, and 8 bases separated the two germline ends. Germline V gene sequence: CDR1 SGHAT, CDR2 FQNNGV. The CDR3 nucleotides are TGTGCCAGCAGCTTAGTTGGAAGGGAAAAACTGTTTTTT. Protein product: CASSLVGREKLFF.

The rearrangement links TRBV11-2 to TRBJ2-3; no clear D gene. This CDR3 is built from 11 residues. The germline V and J ends were trimmed by 6 bases and 6 bases, with 7 bases remaining between them. From germline, CDR1 is SGHAT and CDR2 FQNNGV. The chain's CDR3 is CASSVWDTQYF. CDR3 sequence (DNA): TGTGCCAGCAGTGTGTGGGATACGCAGTATTTT.

This sequence joins TRBV6-1 and TRBJ1-5, with TRBD1 matching over 7 bases. This CDR3 spans 18 amino acids. V was pared by 1 base and J by 0 bases, with 9 bases of the junction left unmatched. Germline V gene sequence: CDR1 MNHNS, CDR2 SASEGT. The CDR3 bases are TGTGCCAGCAGTGAAGTGCCAGGGGGTGTAAATAGCAATCAGCCCCAGCATTTT. Protein: CASSEVPGGVNSNQPQHF.

The chain carries TRBV6-1 and TRBJ1-5; 9 nucleotides match TRBD1. This CDR3 is built from 16 residues. The V gene end was trimmed by 4 bases and the J gene end by 7 bases; junction bases not matched to a gene: 11. Germline CDR1 and CDR2: MNHNS and SASEGT. CDR3 sequence (DNA): TGTGCCAGCAGTGGACAGGGGGTGCCGACCGAGCAGCCCCAGCATTTT. As protein: CASSGQGVPTEQPQHF.

The V and J genes are TRBV7-6 and TRBJ2-3, with 9 bases matching TRBD1. This CDR3 has 15 residues. The V gene's germline CDR1 is SGHVS and CDR2 FNYEAQ. V was clipped by 1 base and J by 5 bases; unmatched bases: 4. CDR3 loop: CASSLGTGDGDTQYF. In DNA form, the CDR3 reads TGTGCCAGCAGCTTAGGGACAGGGGATGGAGATACGCAGTATTTT.

The chain links TRBV19 to TRBJ1-1, with D possibly matching TRBD1 (6 bases). This CDR3 is 14 amino acids long. Trimming took 6 bases from V and 0 from J, leaving 11 bases between them. The V gene's germline CDR1 is LNHDA and CDR2 SQIVND (reference sequence). This chain's CDR3 is CASRGQLMNTEAFF. In DNA, the CDR3 is TGTGCCAGTAGAGGACAGCTAATGAACACTGAAGCTTTCTTT.

The chain couples TRBV29-1 to TRBJ2-3; 9 positions match TRBD2. The V segment lost 4 bases and the J segment 6 bases; nucleotides outside the gene matches: 11. Looked up from germline, CDR1 is SQVTM and CDR2 is ANQGSEA. The CDR3 totals 15 residues. CDR3 DNA sequence: TGCAGCGTTGTAGGTAGCGGGGGAACCTCCGATACGCAGTATTTT. This encodes CSVVGSGGTSDTQYF.

The rearrangement uses TRBV6-1 and TRBJ1-1; D remains unclear. Trimming took off 6 bases at V and 11 bases at J, with 22 bases between the two ends. CDR3 size: 14 residues. CDR1 and CDR2 from the germline V gene are MNHNS and SASEGT. The CDR3 DNA reads as TGTGCCAGCAGCGAACACCCCCCCCGGGGATGGGCTTTCTTT. This codes for CASSEHPPRGWAFF.

V usage is TRBV27 and J usage is TRBJ2-7, with 11 positions matching TRBD2. After removal of 5 bases from V and 3 bases from J, the junction contained 9 bases not matched to a gene. CDR3 length: 16 residues. Germline V CDR1 and CDR2: MNHEY, SMNVEV (reference sequence). DNA for the CDR3: TGTGCCAGCAGTCTCGCCGGGACTAGCGGCTACTACGAGCAGTACTTC. This sequence encodes CASSLAGTSGYYEQYF.

The gene calls are TRBV5-1 and TRBJ2-7, with D tentatively TRBD2 (6 bases). Trimming shortened V by 0 bases and J by 3 bases, and 19 bases separated the two germline ends. CDR1 is SGHRS and CDR2 is YFSETQ in the germline V gene. The CDR3 covers 17 residues. The CDR3 DNA follows: TGCGCCAGCAGCTTGGTTCCCCCTCGGGAGCCTTACTACGAGCAGTACTTC. Amino acids: CASSLVPPREPYYEQYF.

This clone came up once. This chain joins TRBV9 and TRBJ1-4; D not certain. V lost 1 base to trimming and J lost 4 bases, with 8 bases between them. The CDR3 runs 14 residues. The germline V gene encodes CDR1 SGDLS and CDR2 YYNGEE. CDR3 nucleotide sequence: TGTGCCAGCAGCGTAACCCCTTATAATGAAAAACTGTTTTTT. Translation: CASSVTPYNEKLFF. Filled out from reference TRBV9 and TRBJ1-4, the complete variable domain reads DSGVTQTPKHLITATGQRVTLRCSPRSGDLSVYWYQQSLDQGLQFLIQYYNGEERAKGNILERFSAQQFPDLHSELNLSSLELGDSALYFCASSVTPYNEKLFFGSGTQLSVL.